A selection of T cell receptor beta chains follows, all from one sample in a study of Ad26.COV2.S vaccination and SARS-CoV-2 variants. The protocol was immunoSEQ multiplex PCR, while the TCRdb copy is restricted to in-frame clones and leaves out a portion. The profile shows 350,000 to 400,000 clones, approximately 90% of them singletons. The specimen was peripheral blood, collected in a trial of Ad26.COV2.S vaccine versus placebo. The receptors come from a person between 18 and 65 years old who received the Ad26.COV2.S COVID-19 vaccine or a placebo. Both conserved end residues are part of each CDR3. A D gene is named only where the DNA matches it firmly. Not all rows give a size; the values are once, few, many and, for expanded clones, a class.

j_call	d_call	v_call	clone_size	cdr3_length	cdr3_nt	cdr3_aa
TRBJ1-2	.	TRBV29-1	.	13	TGCAGCGTTGGGACGGGAGGGTTGGGTGGCTACACCTTC	CSVGTGGLGGYTF
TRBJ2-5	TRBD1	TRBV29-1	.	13	TGCAGCGCCGCGACAGGGGTCCACGAGACCCAGTACTTC	CSAATGVHETQYF
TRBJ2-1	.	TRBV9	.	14	TGTGCCAGCAGCGTCTCCCCTAGGGGGAGTGAGCAGTTCTTC	CASSVSPRGSEQFF
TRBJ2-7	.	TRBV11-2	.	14	TGTGCCAGCAGCTTAGGGCCAGGGCGCTACGAGCAGTACTTC	CASSLGPGRYEQYF
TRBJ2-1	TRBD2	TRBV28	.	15	TGTGCCAGCAGTCGCACTAGCGGGAGGCTAAATGAGCAGTTCTTC	CASSRTSGRLNEQFF
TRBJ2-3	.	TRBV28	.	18	TGTGCCAGCAGTTCCCCCTTGCCCGGGCCCTACCGCACAGATACGCAGTATTTT	CASSSPLPGPYRTDTQYF
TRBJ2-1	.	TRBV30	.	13	TGTGCCTGGTCGGGCCCCCCCCGCTATGAGCAGTTCTTC	CAWSGPPRYEQFF
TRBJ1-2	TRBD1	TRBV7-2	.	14	TGTGCCAGCAGCTCATTAAGAGGGGGCGGCGGCTACACCTTC	CASSSLRGGGGYTF
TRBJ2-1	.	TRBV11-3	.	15	TGTGCCAGCAGCCCCCACGGGGGCGCAGGCAATGAGCAGTTCTTC	CASSPHGGAGNEQFF
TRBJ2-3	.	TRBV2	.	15	TGTGCCAGCAGGATAGGGTTTAGCGGCACAGATACGCAGTATTTT	CASRIGFSGTDTQYF
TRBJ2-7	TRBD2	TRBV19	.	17	TGTGCCAGTAGTATAGACGGGGGGAGTATTTCGGCATACGAGCAGTACTTC	CASSIDGGSISAYEQYF
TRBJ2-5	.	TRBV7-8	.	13	TGTGCCAGCAGCTTAGAGGTGGGAGAGACCCAGTACTTC	CASSLEVGETQYF
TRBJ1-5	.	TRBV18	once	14	TGTGCCAGCTCACCGGTTGGGGGGGAGGCGCCCCAGCATTTT	CASSPVGGEAPQHF
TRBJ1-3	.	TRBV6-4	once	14	TGTGCCAGCAGTGAAAAGTTCTCTGGAAACACCATATATTTT	CASSEKFSGNTIYF
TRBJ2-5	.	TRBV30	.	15	TGTGCCTGGAGACGGCTCGGGGGATACCAAGAGACCCAGTACTTC	CAWRRLGGYQETQYF
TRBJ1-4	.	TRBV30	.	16	TGTGCCTGGAGTAAGAGGGTCAACCCAACTAATGAAAAACTGTTTTTT	CAWSKRVNPTNEKLFF
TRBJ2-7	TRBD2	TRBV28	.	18	TGTGCCAGCAGTTTACGCAGAGGGAGGGCGCTAGCGGGAGCCGAGCAGTACTTC	CASSLRRGRALAGAEQYF
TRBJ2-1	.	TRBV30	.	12	TGTGCCTGGAGTTCTAGCGCCAATGAGCAGTTCTTC	CAWSSSANEQFF
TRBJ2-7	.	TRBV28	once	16	TGTGCCAGCAGTCCCCGGGCGGCAACCTACGACAACGAGCAGTACTTC	CASSPRAATYDNEQYF
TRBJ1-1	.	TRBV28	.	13	TGTGCCAGCACGGGGGGATTTAGATCTGAAGCTTTCTTT	CASTGGFRSEAFF
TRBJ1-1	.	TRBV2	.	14	TGTGCCACGCTCCCGGGGGGCCGGAACACTGAAGCTTTCTTT	CATLPGGRNTEAFF
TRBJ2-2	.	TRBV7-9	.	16	TGTGCCAGCATTTTTCCCGGGGCGGGGAACACCGGGGAGCTGTTTTTT	CASIFPGAGNTGELFF
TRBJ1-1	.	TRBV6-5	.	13	TGTGCCAGCAACACACGGGGAGGTAGCCAAGCTTTCTTT	CASNTRGGSQAFF
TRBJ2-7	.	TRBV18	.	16	TGTGCCAGCTCACCTCTGACTGGGGGCGCCTCCTACGAGCAGTACTTC	CASSPLTGGASYEQYF
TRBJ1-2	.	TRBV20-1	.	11	TGCAGTGCCGAAAAATTTGGGGGCTACACCTTC	CSAEKFGGYTF
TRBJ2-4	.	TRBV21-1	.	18	TGTGCCAGCAGCAAAGAGTCTCCGGGGGAGGAGGTAGAAAACATTCAGTACTTC	CASSKESPGEEVENIQYF
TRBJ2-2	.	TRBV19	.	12	TGTGCCAGTAGTCAGTTGACCGGGGAGCTGTTTTTT	CASSQLTGELFF
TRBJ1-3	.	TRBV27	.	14	TGTGCCAGCAGTTTAAGGGCAGCTGGAAACACCATATATTTT	CASSLRAAGNTIYF
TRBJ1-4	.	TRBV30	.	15	TGTGCCTGGAGGGCCCAGAGAGGCCCTAATGAAAAACTGTTTTTT	CAWRAQRGPNEKLFF
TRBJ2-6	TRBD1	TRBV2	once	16	TGTGCCAGCAGGATTGACAGGGCTAGCGGGGCCAACGTCCTGACTTTC	CASRIDRASGANVLTF
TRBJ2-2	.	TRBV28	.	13	TGTGCCAGCTTCGTTCCGAACACCGGGGAGCTGTTTTTT	CASFVPNTGELFF
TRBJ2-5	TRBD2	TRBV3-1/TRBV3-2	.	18	TGTGCCAGCAGGGAGAGGGGGACTAGCGGGGTGTACCAAGAGACCCAGTACTTC	CASRERGTSGVYQETQYF
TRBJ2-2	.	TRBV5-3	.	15	TGTGCCAGAAGCTTGGGGGCCTCGAGGACCGGGGAGCTGTTTTTT	CARSLGASRTGELFF
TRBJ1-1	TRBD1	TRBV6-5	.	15	TGTGCCAGCAGTTACTCGACCGGGACAGGGGGTGAAGCTTTCTTT	CASSYSTGTGGEAFF
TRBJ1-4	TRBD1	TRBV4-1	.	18	TGCGCCAGCAGCGAAAAACCGGGACAGGGGCGTCCCAAGGAAAAACTGTTTTTT	CASSEKPGQGRPKEKLFF
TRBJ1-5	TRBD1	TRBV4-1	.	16	TGCGCCAGCAGCCAAGAGGACAGGCTAAGTTTCCAGCCCCAGCATTTT	CASSQEDRLSFQPQHF
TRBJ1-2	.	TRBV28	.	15	TGTGCCAGCAGTTTAGGGACCGAATCGGACTATGGCTACACCTTC	CASSLGTESDYGYTF
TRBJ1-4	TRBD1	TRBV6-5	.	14	TGTGCCAGCAGCACAGGGGGTGGGGATGAAAAACTGTTTTTT	CASSTGGGDEKLFF
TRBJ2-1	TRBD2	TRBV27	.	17	TGTGCCAGCAGTCGAGAAGCGGGAGGACCTGAATACAATGAGCAGTTCTTC	CASSREAGGPEYNEQFF
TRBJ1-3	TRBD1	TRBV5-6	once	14	TGTGCCAGCAGCTCACAGGGGAGGTCAAACACCATATATTTT	CASSSQGRSNTIYF
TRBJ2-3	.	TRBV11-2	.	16	TGTGCCAGCAGCTTAGTCGGCAGGGAGAAAACAGATACGCAGTATTTT	CASSLVGREKTDTQYF
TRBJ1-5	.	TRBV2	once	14	TGTGCCAGCACCCCCGACAGTGTGGGGCAGCCCCAGCATTTT	CASTPDSVGQPQHF
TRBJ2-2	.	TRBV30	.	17	TGTGCCTGGAGTGGAAGGGGGACACCATCGAACACCGGGGAGCTGTTTTTT	CAWSGRGTPSNTGELFF
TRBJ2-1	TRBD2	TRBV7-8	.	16	TGTGCCAGCACCCGAAGGACTAGCGGGAGGGACCATGAGCAGTTCTTC	CASTRRTSGRDHEQFF
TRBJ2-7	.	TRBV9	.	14	TGTGCCAGCAGCCCCCCCTCGGGTGGTGGCGAGCAGTACTTC	CASSPPSGGGEQYF
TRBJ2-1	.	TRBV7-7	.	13	TGTGCTAGCAGCACCCACAGGGAGGGGGAGCAGTTCTTC	CASSTHREGEQFF
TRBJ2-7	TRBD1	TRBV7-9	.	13	TGTGCCAGCAGCTCCGGACAGGGGCACGAGCAGTACTTC	CASSSGQGHEQYF
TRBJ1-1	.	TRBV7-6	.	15	TGTGCCAGCAGCTTAGTATCATCAGGAAACACTGAAGCTTTCTTT	CASSLVSSGNTEAFF
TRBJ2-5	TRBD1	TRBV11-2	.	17	TGTGCCAGCAGCTTAGTTCGGACAGGGACCTACCAAGAGACCCAGTACTTC	CASSLVRTGTYQETQYF
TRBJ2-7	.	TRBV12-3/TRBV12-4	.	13	TGTGCCAGCAGTTGGGGCAGGGCCTACGAGCAGTACTTC	CASSWGRAYEQYF
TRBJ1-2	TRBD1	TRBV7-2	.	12	TGTGCCAGCAGCTTGGCAGGGGGTGGCTACACCTTC	CASSLAGGGYTF
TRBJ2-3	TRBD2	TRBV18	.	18	TGTGCCAGCTCCCCAAAGGGGACTAGCGGTTCTAGCACAGATACGCAGTATTTT	CASSPKGTSGSSTDTQYF